This T cell receptor (beta chain) was captured by sequencing in a study of beta chain features in type 1 diabetes. For the study at large: Taken together, all samples contributed 107,917,701 examined sorted cells.

Trimming cost V 10 bases and J 1 base; bases outside gene matches: 3. The germline V gene has CDR1 ENHRY and CDR2 SYGVKD. The CDR3 contains 12 residues. Points on this clone: No antigen is known for it.

Overall study results and limits: In every one of the four CD4+ subsets, TCRB CDR3s were moderately but significantly shorter in Type 1 diabetes patients.

Every bit of the isolated RNA underwent reverse transcription, so sequencing read expressed TCRB transcripts. Sequenced by immunoSEQ multiplex PCR; TCRdb stores in-frame clones only, minus some. The sample has 300,000 or so clones, around an eighth seen once; the top ten hold 0.015% to 0.02%. The clonotype originates from a man aged 30-40 years with type 1 diabetes. What was sequenced was naive CD4+ T cells from blood. The chain uses TRBV10-3 and TRBJ1-1; 7 bases match TRBD1. The DNA of the CDR3 is TGTGCCACCCGACAGGGGAACACTGAAGCTTTCTTT. This sequence encodes CATRQGNTEAFF.